A single sample gave rise to the 12 T cell receptor beta chains below, sequenced in a study of T cell responses to AZD1222 COVID-19 vaccine. Sequencing was performed with immunoSEQ multiplex PCR; in TCRdb, only in-frame clones are kept and a portion is missing. The sample lists approximately 89,000 clones, under 95% occurring once. Here the sequenced sample was peripheral blood, taken on day 0 of MenACWY control vaccination. Receptors were obtained from an adult in good health.

The DNA for the CDR3 is TGTGCCAGTAAGGGGAATTCACCCCTCCACTTT. It specifies CASKGNSPLHF. The chain has TRBV19 and TRBJ1-6, with a possible D match to TRBD1 (5 bases). V dropped 7 bases and J dropped 7 bases, with 5 bases sitting between them. CDR1 and CDR2 (germline): LNHDA, SQIVND (reference sequence). This CDR3 has 11 amino acids.

J is TRBJ1-2 and V is TRBV19; possible D gene TRBD1, 5 bases. Germline lookup yields CDR1 LNHDA and CDR2 SQIVND (reference sequence). The CDR3 consists of 12 residues. V lost 6 bases to trimming and J lost 4 bases, with 9 bases between them. The CDR3 protein is CASRGAAYGYTF. The DNA of the CDR3 is TGTGCCAGTAGAGGGGCGGCCTATGGCTACACCTTC.

The chain is built from TRBV27 and TRBJ1-6; D remains unclear. This CDR3 region has 16 residues. The germline V gene encodes CDR1 MNHEY and CDR2 SMNVEV (reference sequence). V was clipped by 0 bases and J by 8 bases, with 14 bases between them. In nucleotides, the CDR3 is TGTGCCAGCAGTTTATCGAGGGTTCAGCTAGATTCACCCCTCCACTTT. Encoded protein: CASSLSRVQLDSPLHF.

The chain is built from TRBV18 and TRBJ2-2; D unresolved. The V and J ends lost 3 bases and 3 bases respectively, with 11 bases between them. CDR3 length: 15 residues. Germline V lookup: CDR1 KGHSH, CDR2 LQKENI. In nucleotides, the CDR3 is TGTGCCAGCTCACCGCAGGAGAAGGACACCGGGGAGCTGTTTTTT. Protein: CASSPQEKDTGELFF. Filled out from reference TRBV18 and TRBJ2-2, the complete variable domain reads NAGVMQNPRHLVRRRGQEARLRCSPMKGHSHVYWYRQLPEEGLKFMVYLQKENIIDESGMPKERFSAEFPKEGPSILRIQQVVRGDSAAYFCASSPQEKDTGELFFGEGSRLTVL.

This rearrangement joins TRBV14 to TRBJ2-1; TRBD2 is a possible D gene (5 bases). V lost 0 bases, J lost 10 bases, and 13 bases lay in between. Germline assignment: CDR1 SGHDN and CDR2 FVKESK. The CDR3 is made up of 14 amino acids. The CDR3 nucleotides read TGTGCCAGCAGCCAAGATGGAGGACTTTACGAGCAGTTCTTC. As protein: CASSQDGGLYEQFF.

V usage is TRBV5-1 and J usage is TRBJ2-1; tentative D call: TRBD2 (6 bases). The V gene lost 5 bases and the J gene lost 7 bases, with 7 bases spanning the gap. This CDR3 has 11 amino acids. From germline, CDR1 is SGHRS and CDR2 YFSETQ. CDR3 region: CASSSGNEQFF. In DNA form, the CDR3 reads TGCGCCAGCAGTAGCGGAAATGAGCAGTTCTTC.

The chain uses TRBV28 and TRBJ2-3, with TRBD2 identical over 8 bases. CDR1 and CDR2 (germline): MDHEN, SYDVKM. The CDR3 totals 16 residues. Unmatched junction bases numbered 12, after V lost 6 bases and J lost 4 bases. CDR3: CASSSPGGGSSDTQYF. CDR3 nucleotides: TGTGCCAGCAGCTCACCGGGAGGGGGGTCATCAGATACGCAGTATTTT.

The rearrangement uses TRBV27 and TRBJ2-2; no clear D gene. The CDR3 length is 14 residues. Germline assignment: CDR1 MNHEY and CDR2 SMNVEV (reference sequence). Trimming took 5 bases from V and 6 from J, leaving 13 bases between them. CDR3 sequence reads: CASSPPPGPGELFF. The DNA of the CDR3 is TGTGCCAGCAGTCCCCCTCCTGGGCCCGGGGAGCTGTTTTTT.

The chain links TRBV30 to TRBJ1-5; D not resolved. This CDR3 region has 14 residues. Trimming removed 2 bases from V and 6 bases from J, with 14 bases in between. Per germline, CDR1 GTSNPN and CDR2 SVGIG (reference sequence). The CDR3, as DNA: TGTGCCTGGAGTTCGGGGTTTACGGGTCAGCCCCAGCATTTT. This gives the protein CAWSSGFTGQPQHF.

The gene calls are TRBV7-2 and TRBJ1-1; no clear D. This CDR3 is built from 13 residues. Trimming took off 3 bases at V and 0 bases at J, with 5 bases between the two ends. The germline V gene has CDR1 SGHTA and CDR2 FQGNSA. The CDR3 protein is CASSFHMNTEAFF. CDR3 DNA sequence: TGTGCCAGCAGCTTCCACATGAACACTGAAGCTTTCTTT.

The chain links TRBV19 to TRBJ1-5; D uncertain. Trimming pared 7 bases from V and 0 bases from J, leaving 4 bases between. Germline CDR1 and CDR2: LNHDA and SQIVND (reference sequence). CDR3 length: 12 amino acids. CDR3: CASTFSNQPQHF. The CDR3 nucleotides are TGTGCCAGTACTTTTAGCAATCAGCCCCAGCATTTT. The full variable domain, completed using reference TRBV19 and TRBJ1-5, is DGGITQSPKYLFRKEGQNVTLSCEQNLNHDAMYWYRQDPGQGLRLIYYSQIVNDFQKGDIAEGYSVSREKKESFPLTVTSAQKNPTAFYLCASTFSNQPQHFGDGTRLSIL.

This clone is classed as large. Additional DNA sequences in this sample encode the identical CDR3. This chain uses TRBV19 with TRBJ2-3; 12 nucleotides match TRBD2. This CDR3 is 15 amino acids long. With V trimmed by 5 bases and J by 5 bases, 5 bases remained unmatched. Germline loops: CDR1 LNHDA, CDR2 SQIVND (reference sequence). The DNA of the CDR3 is TGTGCCAGTAGTTTGACTAGCGGGAGTCTAGATACGCAGTATTTT. Residues: CASSLTSGSLDTQYF. The full variable domain, in which reference TRBV19 and TRBJ2-3 provide the parts outside the CDR3, is DGGITQSPKYLFRKEGQNVTLSCEQNLNHDAMYWYRQDPGQGLRLIYYSQIVNDFQKGDIAEGYSVSREKKESFPLTVTSAQKNPTAFYLCASSLTSGSLDTQYFGPGTRLTVL.